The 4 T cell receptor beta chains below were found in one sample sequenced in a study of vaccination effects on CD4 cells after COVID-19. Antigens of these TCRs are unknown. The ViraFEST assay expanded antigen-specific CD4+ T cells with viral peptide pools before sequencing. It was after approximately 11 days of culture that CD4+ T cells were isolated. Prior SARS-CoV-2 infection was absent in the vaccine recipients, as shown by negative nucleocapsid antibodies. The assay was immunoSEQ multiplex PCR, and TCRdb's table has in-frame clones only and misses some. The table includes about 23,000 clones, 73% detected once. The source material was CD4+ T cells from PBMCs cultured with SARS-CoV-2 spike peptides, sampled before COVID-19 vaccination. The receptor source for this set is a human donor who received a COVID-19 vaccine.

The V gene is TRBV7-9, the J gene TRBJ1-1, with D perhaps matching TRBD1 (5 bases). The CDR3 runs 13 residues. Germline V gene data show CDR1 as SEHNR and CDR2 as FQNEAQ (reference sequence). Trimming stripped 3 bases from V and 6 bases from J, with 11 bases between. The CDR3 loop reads CASSLAGGSEAFF. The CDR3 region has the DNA TGTGCCAGCAGCTTGGCGGGGGGTTCTGAAGCTTTCTTT.

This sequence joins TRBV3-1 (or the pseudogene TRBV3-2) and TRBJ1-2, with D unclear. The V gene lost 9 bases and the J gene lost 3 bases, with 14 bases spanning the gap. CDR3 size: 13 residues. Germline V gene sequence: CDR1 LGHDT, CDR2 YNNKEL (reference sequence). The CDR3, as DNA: TGTGCCAGTACCCAACCTGGGGACTATGGCTACACCTTC. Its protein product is CASTQPGDYGYTF.

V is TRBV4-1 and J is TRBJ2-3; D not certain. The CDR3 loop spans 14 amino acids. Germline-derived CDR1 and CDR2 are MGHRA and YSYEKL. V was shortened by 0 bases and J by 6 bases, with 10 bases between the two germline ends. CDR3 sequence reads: CASSQDRQRDTQYF. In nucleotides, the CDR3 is TGCGCCAGCAGCCAAGATCGACAAAGGGATACGCAGTATTTT.

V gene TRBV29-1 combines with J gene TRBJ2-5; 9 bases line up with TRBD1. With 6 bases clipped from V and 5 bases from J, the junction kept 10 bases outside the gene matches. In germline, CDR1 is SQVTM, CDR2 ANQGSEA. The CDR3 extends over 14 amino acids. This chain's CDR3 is CSVGGDRVWETQYF. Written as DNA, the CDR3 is TGCAGCGTGGGAGGGGACAGGGTTTGGGAGACCCAGTACTTC.